This T cell receptor (beta chain) came from a study of beta chain features in type 1 diabetes. Regarding the study as a whole: When Type 1 diabetes patients were examined, their TCRB CDR3s proved moderately but significantly shorter in all four CD4+ subsets.

Notes on this clone: What it binds is unknown.

Expressed TCRB transcripts were sequenced after all isolated RNA was converted to cDNA. Sequencing used immunoSEQ multiplex PCR; TCRdb keeps in-frame clones, though not all of them. The data hold over 120,000 clones, with 8% to 13% observed a single time. Averaging roughly 0.12 L, one heparinised blood draw came from each individual donor. Based on CD45RO/CCR7/CD25/CD127/CD95/CD27, CD4+ regulatory, stem cell-like memory, naive and central memory cells were sorted. Each population that was sorted was more than 95% pure. The sequence was obtained from a man in his late teens or twenties in good health. The sequenced sample consisted of naive CD4+ T cells from blood.

As DNA, the CDR3 is TGTGCCAGCAGTGGAGTCAGGGTCGGTCAGCCCCAGCATTTT. Translated: CASSGVRVGQPQHF. This chain joins TRBV2 and TRBJ1-5; the D gene is possibly TRBD1 (5 bases). Trimming took off 4 bases at V and 6 bases at J, with 13 bases between the two ends. This CDR3 spans 14 amino acids. Germline V gene lookup returns CDR1 SNHLY and CDR2 FYNNEI.